What follows are 3 T cell receptor beta chains derived from one specimen sequenced in a study of T cells in Graves' hyperthyroidism and ophthalmopathy. RNA transcripts yielded amplified TCR beta CDR3 regions. Researchers ran a first-round RT-PCR on the TCR CDR3 using the HTBI primer set. One entry per CDR3 protein results from TCRdb running MiXCR on the multiplex PCR reads. The sample consists of some 560,000 distinct CDR3 sequences, 15% to 18% of them appearing once. The sequenced material came from blood. The receptors derive from a woman under 40 with Graves' hyperthyroidism.

The table lists this clonotype with many counts. This chain uses TRBV20-1 with TRBJ2-7; D gene unclear. The V end lost 0 bases, the J end lost 3 bases, and 15 bases lay between the germline ends. Germline CDR1 is DFQATT and CDR2 is SNEGSKA (reference sequence). The CDR3 length is 15 residues. The CDR3 spells CSARDLWNSDYEQYF. CDR3 nucleotides: TGCAGTGCTAGAGATCTATGGAATTCAGACTACGAGCAGTACTTC.

There are many counts of this clonotype. The chain uses TRBV30 and TRBJ2-3; either TRBD1 or TRBD2 may fit D (5 bases each). V gave up 2 bases and J gave up 3 bases, with 9 bases separating them. There are 13 residues in the CDR3. Germline V gene data show CDR1 as GTSNPN and CDR2 as SVGIG (reference sequence). CDR3 sequence reads: CAWSRDLTDTQYF. The DNA of the CDR3 is TGTGCCTGGAGTCGGGACCTAACAGATACGCAGTATTTT.

The chain's CDR3 is CASRAGTSTLSYNEQFF. The CDR3 nucleotides are TGTGCCAGCAGGGCCGGGACTTCCACTCTTTCCTACAATGAGCAGTTCTTC. The chain couples TRBV6-1 to TRBJ2-1; maybe TRBD2 (6 bases). CDR1 and CDR2 (germline): MNHNS, SASEGT. Between the trimmed V and J ends, which lost 6 bases and 1 base, there was a span of 19 bases. The CDR3 has 17 amino acids.